This TCR beta chain was retrieved from a study of cytotoxic CD8 clonotypes in ibrutinib-treated CLL. Study findings and constraints: While tracking circulating CD8+ T-cell counts, baseline clonality exceeded that of age-matched healthy donors.

The intended depth for sequencing was 1 in 200,000 to 1 in 1 million T cells. The repertoire was sequenced with immunoSEQ multiplex PCR; TCRdb's copy has only in-frame clones and lacks some. This sample has about 140,000 clones, with around 84% found just once. This clone was seen only once. Antigen: not known. V was pared by 0 bases and J by 0 bases, with 8 bases between. This CDR3 is 15 amino acids long. CDR1 is SGHRS and CDR2 is YFSETQ in the germline V gene. The gene calls are TRBV5-1 and TRBJ2-3, with TRBD1 as a possible D gene (6 bases). The material sequenced was PBMCs, taken after 36 months of ibrutinib treatment. The clonotype originates from a human donor with chronic lymphocytic leukemia. The CDR3 DNA reads TGCGCCAGCAGCTTGGGGGGGCTAAGCACAGATACGCAGTATTTT. Its protein product is CASSLGGLSTDTQYF.